This TCR beta chain is from a study of shared clonotypes between healthy human individuals. Study-level results: Among donors, clonotype sharing was expected to be affected by sequencing depth. Incompleteness in sorted-subset sequencing, despite large depth, was shown by rarefaction. Non-shared clonotypes had lower generation probabilities than clonotypes shared by all four sorted-subset donors.

The assay was immunoSEQ multiplex PCR, and TCRdb's table has in-frame clones only and misses some. The data contain approximately 720,000 clones, 55% to 75% of them singletons. The germline V gene encodes CDR1 SGHRS and CDR2 YFSETQ. This CDR3 spans 14 amino acids. Trimming cost V 0 bases and J 7 bases; bases outside gene matches: 7. A note on this clone: Its cognate antigen is unknown. Different DNA sequences within this sample yield the same CDR3.

The receptor was derived from a woman aged 25-40 years in good health. The sample comprised memory CD4+ T cells sorted from blood. Described subset: CD45RA-negative fraction. V usage is TRBV5-1 and J usage is TRBJ2-7; TRBD1 matches 7 bases. DNA for the CDR3: TGCGCCAGCAGCTTGGGTCAGGGGGTAAGGGAGCAGTACTTC. Amino acid sequence: CASSLGQGVREQYF.